The entry below describes one TCR beta chain. Antigen unknown. This CDR3 is built from 16 residues. Germline lookup yields CDR1 SGHRS and CDR2 YFSETQ. The V gene end was trimmed by 4 bases and the J gene end by 4 bases; junction bases not matched to a gene: 8. This specimen comes from a study of regulatory T cells in long-lasting Graves disease. Study outcomes and limitations: Newly diagnosed disease favored TRBV20-1 and TRBJ2-1 over persistent disease.

Investigators prepared the TCR beta libraries by applying iRepertoire HTBI primers and Arm-PCR of CDR3 regions. TCRdb passed the multiplex PCR reads through MiXCR, listing each CDR3 protein once. The sample yields hundreds of thousands of distinct CDR3 sequences, 15% to 20% seen once. Time point of the sample: newly diagnosed GD, antithyroid drugs for less than 3 months. PBMCs provided the RNA from which the TCR library was made. The guidelines of the American Thyroid Association were the basis for diagnosing Graves' disease. Patient provenance is recorded as an endocrinology department in Xi'an, China. This same sample was also taken into another study, of T cells in Graves' hyperthyroidism and ophthalmopathy.

The sequences come from peripheral blood mononuclear cells (PBMCs), collected at new diagnosis, from a patient treated with antithyroid drugs. The chain recombines TRBV5-1 with TRBJ2-2; 9 nucleotides agree with TRBD1. The TCR sequence derives from a woman aged 25 to 45 with Graves disease. The chain's CDR3 is CASSPQTGGGTGELFF. Here the CDR3 DNA reads TGCGCCAGCAGCCCGCAAACAGGGGGCGGCACCGGGGAGCTGTTTTTT.